This TCR beta chain derives from a study of OX40 agonist ivuxolimab in advanced cancers. This clone was detected only once. Generated by immunoSEQ multiplex PCR, the TCRdb table keeps only in-frame clones and is missing some. The profile shows 96,000 or so clones, approximately 80% of them singletons. Individuals having autoimmune disease history or systemic immunosuppression were not enrolled. In germline, CDR1 is SGHNT, CDR2 YYREEE (reference sequence). The germline V and J ends were trimmed by 0 bases and 2 bases, with 12 bases remaining between them. The CDR3 is 15 amino acids. This clonotype was obtained from an adult with an advanced solid tumor such as melanoma, head and neck, liver or kidney cancer. The rearrangement uses TRBV5-4 and TRBJ2-7; D may be TRBD2 (6 bases). The specimen comprised CD4+ or CD8+ T cells sorted from blood, sampled in a trial of the OX40 agonist ivuxolimab. The CDR3 sequence: CASSLGSPGAYEQYF. DNA for the CDR3: TGTGCCAGCAGCTTGGGGTCCCCGGGGGCCTACGAGCAGTACTTC.